This is a list of T cell receptor beta chains from one sample in a study of blood T cell repertoires in COVID-19. This table comes from immunoSEQ multiplex PCR, and its TCRdb copy is limited to in-frame clones, with some not included. The sample holds about 70,000 clones; 86% are singletons and the top ten take 1.4%. The material sequenced was peripheral blood. The receptor set was obtained from a woman aged 60-75 years with acute or convalescent COVID-19. CDR3s include the opening cysteine and the closing phenylalanine or tryptophan. D genes are given only for firm matches. Not every row has a clone size; where given, it reads once, few, many or a size class.

abundance	v_gene	d_gene	j_gene	CDR3aa	CDR3nt
-	TRBV30	TRBD1	TRBJ1-1	CAWRISRGRRMFMNTEAFF	TGTGCCTGGAGGATATCCAGGGGGCGCCGAATGTTCATGAACACTGAAGCTTTCTTT
-	TRBV15	TRBD1	TRBJ1-6	CATSQRQGLDSPLHF	TGTGCCACCAGTCAGAGACAGGGGTTGGATTCACCCCTCCACTTT
-	TRBV7-9	-	TRBJ1-2	CASSLASGSGYGYTF	TGTGCCAGCAGCTTAGCCTCAGGGTCTGGCTATGGCTACACCTTC
-	TRBV7-2	TRBD1	TRBJ1-1	CASYRGGTSNTEAFF	TGTGCCAGCTACAGGGGGGGGACGTCGAACACTGAAGCTTTCTTT
-	TRBV3-1/TRBV3-2	TRBD1	TRBJ1-6	CASSLIGQGNSPLHF	TGTGCCAGCAGCCTTATTGGACAGGGAAATTCACCCCTCCACTTT
-	TRBV5-6	TRBD2	TRBJ2-1	CASNPGLVYEQFF	TGTGCCAGCAACCCGGGACTAGTATATGAGCAGTTCTTC
-	TRBV6-6	-	TRBJ1-1	CASSYSAGQGGAFF	TGTGCCAGCAGTTACAGCGCGGGGCAGGGTGGAGCTTTCTTT
-	TRBV5-5	-	TRBJ2-5	CASSLDPQGWETQYF	TGTGCCAGCAGCTTGGATCCGCAGGGCTGGGAGACCCAGTACTTC
-	TRBV29-1	-	TRBJ1-2	CSVDSGRSEGYTF	TGCAGCGTTGATAGCGGACGATCGGAGGGCTACACCTTC
-	TRBV5-1	-	TRBJ1-2	CASSPPQGNWGYTF	TGCGCCAGCAGCCCCCCCCAGGGTAACTGGGGCTACACCTTC
-	TRBV5-1	TRBD1	TRBJ1-1	CASSLNVGVTDRRGHTEAFF	TGCGCCAGCAGCTTAAATGTGGGAGTTACGGACAGGCGGGGTCACACTGAAGCTTTCTTT
few	TRBV27	-	TRBJ1-1	CASSNFGTPVPNF	TGTGCCAGCAGCAACTTTGGGACACCGGTACCCAACTTT
-	TRBV28	-	TRBJ1-5	CASRSGNQPQHF	TGTGCCAGCAGGTCGGGAAATCAGCCCCAGCATTTT
-	TRBV5-1	-	TRBJ2-3	CASSWGVSATSTDTQYF	TGCGCCAGCAGCTGGGGCGTAAGCGCCACTAGCACAGATACGCAGTATTTT
-	TRBV30	TRBD1	TRBJ1-6	CAWGRQGIGSPLHF	TGTGCCTGGGGGAGACAGGGGATAGGATCACCCCTCCACTTT
-	TRBV5-1	TRBD1	TRBJ2-5	CASSRSQGAQETQYF	TGCGCCAGCAGCCGCTCGCAGGGGGCGCAGGAGACCCAGTACTTC
-	TRBV18	TRBD1	TRBJ1-4	CASSPRTGRNEKLFF	TGTGCCAGCTCACCTCGGACAGGGCGAAATGAAAAACTGTTTTTT
once	TRBV7-2	TRBD2	TRBJ2-4	CASSPGLAGAKNIQYF	TGTGCCAGCAGCCCGGGACTAGCGGGGGCCAAAAACATTCAGTACTTC
-	TRBV28	TRBD1	TRBJ1-5	CASSLRTGGLNQPQHF	TGTGCCAGCAGTTTAAGGACAGGGGGCTTAAATCAGCCCCAGCATTTT
-	TRBV7-6	-	TRBJ2-2	CASSHLRGSPGELFF	TGTGCCAGCAGTCATCTCAGGGGTTCCCCCGGGGAGCTGTTTTTT
-	TRBV19	TRBD2	TRBJ2-7	CASSTGLAGGDEQYF	TGTGCCAGTAGTACGGGACTAGCGGGAGGAGATGAGCAGTACTTC
-	TRBV19	-	TRBJ2-7	CASSMRESSTYEQYF	TGTGCCAGTAGTATGCGGGAATCGTCTACCTACGAGCAGTACTTC
-	TRBV30	-	TRBJ2-7	CAWSGGTAPYF	TGTGCCTGGAGCGGAGGGACAGCGCCGTACTTC
-	TRBV5-1	-	TRBJ2-7	CASRRVSEAAYEQYF	TGCGCCAGCAGGAGAGTGTCCGAAGCCGCCTACGAGCAGTACTTC
few	TRBV7-9	TRBD2	TRBJ2-2	CASSSRRTSGTGELFF	TGTGCCAGCAGCTCTCGGAGGACTAGCGGCACCGGGGAGCTGTTTTTT
-	TRBV30	-	TRBJ2-2	CAWSLGLAGELFF	TGTGCCTGGAGTCTAGGATTGGCCGGGGAGCTGTTTTTT
-	TRBV7-2	TRBD1	TRBJ1-6	CASSRDRDSLNSPLHF	TGTGCCAGCAGCAGAGACCGGGACAGCCTTAATTCACCCCTCCACTTT
-	TRBV6-5	-	TRBJ1-4	CASSPNRAGSEKLFF	TGTGCCAGCAGTCCTAACAGGGCAGGTTCCGAAAAACTGTTTTTT